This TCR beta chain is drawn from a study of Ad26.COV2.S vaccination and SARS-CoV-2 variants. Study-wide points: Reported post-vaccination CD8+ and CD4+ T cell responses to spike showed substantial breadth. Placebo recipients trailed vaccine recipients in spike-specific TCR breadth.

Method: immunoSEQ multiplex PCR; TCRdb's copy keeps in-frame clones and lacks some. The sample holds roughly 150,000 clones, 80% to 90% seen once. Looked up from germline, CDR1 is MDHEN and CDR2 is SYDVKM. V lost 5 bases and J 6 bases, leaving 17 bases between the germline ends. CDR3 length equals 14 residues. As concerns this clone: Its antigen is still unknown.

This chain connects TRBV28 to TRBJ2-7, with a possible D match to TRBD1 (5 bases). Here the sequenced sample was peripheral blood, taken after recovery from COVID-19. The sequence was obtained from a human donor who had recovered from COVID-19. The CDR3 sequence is CASSKRQRWTEQYF. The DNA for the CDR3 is TGTGCCAGCAGTAAACGACAGAGATGGACCGAGCAGTACTTC.